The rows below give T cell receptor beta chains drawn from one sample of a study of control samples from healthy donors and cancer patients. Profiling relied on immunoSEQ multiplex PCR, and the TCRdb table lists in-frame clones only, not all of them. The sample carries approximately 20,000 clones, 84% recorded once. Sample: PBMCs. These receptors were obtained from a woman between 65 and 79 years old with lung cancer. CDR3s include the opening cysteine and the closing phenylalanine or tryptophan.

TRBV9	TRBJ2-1	CASSVLLAGYNEQFF
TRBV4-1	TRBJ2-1	CASSQGLPPWEQFF
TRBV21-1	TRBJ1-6	CASRWNRGTAGNSPLHF
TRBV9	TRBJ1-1	CASSFGTSTVMNTEAFF
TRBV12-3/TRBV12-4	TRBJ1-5	CASSLAHGERQHF
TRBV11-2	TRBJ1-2	CASSLGQGDYGYTF
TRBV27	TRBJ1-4	CASSWGWDSEKLFF
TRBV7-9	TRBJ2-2	CASSPTSVNTGELFF
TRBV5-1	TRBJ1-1	CASSADGSKFTEAFF
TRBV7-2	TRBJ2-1	CASSLRLPPNSYNEQFF
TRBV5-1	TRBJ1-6	CASNDGGNSPLHF
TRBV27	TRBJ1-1	CASSLTQGNTEAFF
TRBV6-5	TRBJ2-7	CASSFETGPTYEQYF
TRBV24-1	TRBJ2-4	CATSDPALADIQYF
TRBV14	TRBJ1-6	CASSQEHGSSYNSPLHF
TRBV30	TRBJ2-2	CAWSVTGEAGELFF
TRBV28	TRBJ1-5	CASSLRTGTVNQPQHF
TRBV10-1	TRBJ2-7	CASRGRRRLADSYEQYF
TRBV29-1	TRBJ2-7	CSVVREASYEQYF
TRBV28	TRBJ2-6	CASSPGSSGANVLTF
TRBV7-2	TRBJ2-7	CASSLIVIDEQYF
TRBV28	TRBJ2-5	CASSFGLQETQYF
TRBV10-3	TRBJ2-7	CAILDRLGGTDYEQYF
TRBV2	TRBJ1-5	CASSREGMRQPQHF
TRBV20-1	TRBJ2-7	CSAGSGREQYF
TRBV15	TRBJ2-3	CATSRGGLAADTQYF
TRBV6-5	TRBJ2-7	CASSSRTVKGEQYF
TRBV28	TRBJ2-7	CASSLFRDEQYF
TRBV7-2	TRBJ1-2	CASSPGTADGYTF
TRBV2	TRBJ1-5	CASSDNRDTQPQHF
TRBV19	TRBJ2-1	CASRFGHAYNEQFF
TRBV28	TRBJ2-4	CASSFRDVPWGAKNIQYF
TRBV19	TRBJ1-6	CASWGQDNSPLHF
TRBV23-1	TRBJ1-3	CASSSTGGNTIYF
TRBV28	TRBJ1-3	CASSKGGLGNTIYF
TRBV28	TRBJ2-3	CASSFGLAGSTDTQYF
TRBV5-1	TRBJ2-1	CASSLYGGSENEQFF
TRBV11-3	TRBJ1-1	CASSSRGGTEAFF
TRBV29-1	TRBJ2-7	CSVARLAGEEKNEQYF
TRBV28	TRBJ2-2	CASSLAGANTGELFF
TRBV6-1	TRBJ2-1	CASSEDAGGYNEQFF